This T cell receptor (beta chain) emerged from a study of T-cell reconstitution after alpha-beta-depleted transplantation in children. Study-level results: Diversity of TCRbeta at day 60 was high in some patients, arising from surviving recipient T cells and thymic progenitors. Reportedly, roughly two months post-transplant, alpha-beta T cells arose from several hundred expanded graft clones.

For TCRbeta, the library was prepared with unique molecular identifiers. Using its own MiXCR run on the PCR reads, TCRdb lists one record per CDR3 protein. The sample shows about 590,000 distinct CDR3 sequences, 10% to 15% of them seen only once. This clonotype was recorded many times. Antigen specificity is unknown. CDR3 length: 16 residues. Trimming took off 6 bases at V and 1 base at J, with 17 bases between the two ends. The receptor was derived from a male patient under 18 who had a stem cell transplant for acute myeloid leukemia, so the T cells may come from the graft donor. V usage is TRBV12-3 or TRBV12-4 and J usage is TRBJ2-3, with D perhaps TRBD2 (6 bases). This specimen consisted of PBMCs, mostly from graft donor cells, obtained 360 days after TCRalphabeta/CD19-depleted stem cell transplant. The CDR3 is CASRSRGGWGTDTQYF. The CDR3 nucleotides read TGTGCCAGCAGAAGCCGTGGGGGGTGGGGCACAGATACGCAGTATTTT.